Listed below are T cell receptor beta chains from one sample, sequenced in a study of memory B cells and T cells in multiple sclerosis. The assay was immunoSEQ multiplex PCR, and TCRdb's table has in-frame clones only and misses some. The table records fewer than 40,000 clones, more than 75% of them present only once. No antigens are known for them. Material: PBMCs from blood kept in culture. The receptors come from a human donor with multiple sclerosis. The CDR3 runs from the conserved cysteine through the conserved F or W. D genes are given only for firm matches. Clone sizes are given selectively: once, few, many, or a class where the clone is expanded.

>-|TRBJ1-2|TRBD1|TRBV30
TGTGCCTGGAGTGTAGATCGGGCAGGGGGTGGCTACACCTTC
CAWSVDRAGGGYTF
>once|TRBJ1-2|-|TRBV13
TGTGCCAGCAGCCAGGACAGAAGCTATGGCTACACCTTC
CASSQDRSYGYTF
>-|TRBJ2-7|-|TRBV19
TGTGCCAGTAGTTCAGGACAGTCCTACGAGCAGTACTTC
CASSSGQSYEQYF
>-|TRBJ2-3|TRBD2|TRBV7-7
TGTGCCAGCAGCCTGGTCGGGGGGGGCACAGATACGCAGTATTTT
CASSLVGGGTDTQYF
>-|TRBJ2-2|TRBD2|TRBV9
TGTGCCAGCAGCGGCCCCGGGGGGTCGACCGGGGGAAAAACCGGGGAGCTGTTTTTT
CASSGPGGSTGGKTGELFF
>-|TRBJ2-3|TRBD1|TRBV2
TGTGCCAGCAGTGAAGGAGTGGGAAATGGGACAGGGTTTGTAGATACGCAGTATTTT
CASSEGVGNGTGFVDTQYF
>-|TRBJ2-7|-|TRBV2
TGTGCCAGCAGTCTATATATGGGGGGCTCCTACGAGCAGTACTTC
CASSLYMGGSYEQYF
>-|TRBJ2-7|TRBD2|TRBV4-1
TGCGCCAGCAGCCAGTCCATAGCGGGAGGCGGAAACGAGCAGTACTTC
CASSQSIAGGGNEQYF
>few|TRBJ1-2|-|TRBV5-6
TGTGCCAGCAGCCCGGGCCTTTTCGATGGCTACACCTTC
CASSPGLFDGYTF
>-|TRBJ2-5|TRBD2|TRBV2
TGTGCCAGCAGTGAAGCGCGAGGAGCGGGGGGTCTCCAAGAGACCCAGTACTTC
CASSEARGAGGLQETQYF
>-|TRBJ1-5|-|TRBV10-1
TGCGCCAGCAGTGACGGTTTTGATCAGCCCCAGCATTTT
CASSDGFDQPQHF
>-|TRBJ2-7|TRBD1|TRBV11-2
TGTGCCAGCAGCTTAGATACAGGGGGCTACGAGCAGTACTTC
CASSLDTGGYEQYF
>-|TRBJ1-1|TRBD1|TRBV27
TGTGCCAGCACTCCCTCCACAGGGGGTACTGAAGCTTTCTTT
CASTPSTGGTEAFF
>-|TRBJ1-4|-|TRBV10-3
TGTGCCATCAGTGATTCAAGGGAAAAACTGTTTTTT
CAISDSREKLFF
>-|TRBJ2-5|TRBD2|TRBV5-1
TGCGCCAGCAGACTTTATAGCGGGGGGCGCCAAGAGACCCAGTACTTC
CASRLYSGGRQETQYF
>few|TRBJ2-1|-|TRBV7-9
-
CASSFGPGVSNEQFF
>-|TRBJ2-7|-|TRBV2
TGTGCCAGCAAAACAGGGACGTACGAGCAGTACTTC
CASKTGTYEQYF
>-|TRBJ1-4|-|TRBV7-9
TGTGCCAGCAGCCGTCGAGGGGGTGAAAAACTGTTTTTT
CASSRRGGEKLFF
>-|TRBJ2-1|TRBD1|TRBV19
TGTGCCAGTAAAAGCCGGTGGGACAGTGAGCTCTTC
CASKSRWDSELF
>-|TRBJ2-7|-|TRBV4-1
TGCGCCAGCAGCCAAGAACTCGGCGGGAACTACTACGAGCAGTACTTC
CASSQELGGNYYEQYF
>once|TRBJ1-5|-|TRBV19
TGTGCCAGTACCCGTTATAGCAATCAGCCCCAGCATTTT
CASTRYSNQPQHF
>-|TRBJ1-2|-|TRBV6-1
TGTGCCACCCCGACCGTTAACTATGGCTACACCTTC
CATPTVNYGYTF
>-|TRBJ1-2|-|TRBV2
TGTGCCAGCACCATGGACAGAGATTATGGCTACACCTTC
CASTMDRDYGYTF
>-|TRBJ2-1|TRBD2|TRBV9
TGTGCCAGCACCCTCGGGGGGAACCGCAATGAGCAGTTCTTC
CASTLGGNRNEQFF
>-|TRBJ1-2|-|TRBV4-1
TGCGCCAGCAGCCAAGAGCAGAAAGACGGGGGCTACACCTTC
CASSQEQKDGGYTF
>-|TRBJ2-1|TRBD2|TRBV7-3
TGTGCCAGCAGCAGCGGGACTAGTTTATACAATGAGCAGTTCTTC
CASSSGTSLYNEQFF
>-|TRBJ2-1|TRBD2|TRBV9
TGTGCCAGCAGCGTTACTAGCGGGAGAATGAATGAGCAGTTCTTC
CASSVTSGRMNEQFF
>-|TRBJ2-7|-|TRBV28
TGTGCCAGCAGTTTAATCCCTAGCGACGAGCAGTACTTC
CASSLIPSDEQYF
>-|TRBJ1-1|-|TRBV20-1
TGCAGTGCTAGAGGCGGCACTGAAGCTTTCTTT
CSARGGTEAFF
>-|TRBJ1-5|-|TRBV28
TGTGCCAGCAGCCGAGGGATGGGCAATCAGCCCCAGCATTTT
CASSRGMGNQPQHF
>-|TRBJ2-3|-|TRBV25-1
TGTGCCAGCAGTGAAGCTACGCAGTATTTT
CASSEATQYF
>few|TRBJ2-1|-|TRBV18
TGTGCCAGCTCACTTGTGATCGGGGATGAGCAGTTCTTC
CASSLVIGDEQFF
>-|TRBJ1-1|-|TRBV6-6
TGTGCCAGCAGGCGGGAGGGAACTCGGGGCACTGAAGCTTTCTTT
CASRREGTRGTEAFF
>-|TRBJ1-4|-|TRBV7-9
TGTGCCAGCAGCTTAGCGCTATCATTGGGGGGCGAGGCTGGTGAAAAACTGTTTTTT
CASSLALSLGGEAGEKLFF
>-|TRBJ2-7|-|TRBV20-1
TGCAGTGCTAGGGTGGTGGGGGAGCAGTACTTC
CSARVVGEQYF
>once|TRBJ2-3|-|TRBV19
TGTGCCAGTAGTATTTCTCACAGGCCTAGCACAGATACGCAGTATTTT
CASSISHRPSTDTQYF
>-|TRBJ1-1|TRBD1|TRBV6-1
TGTGCCAGCAGTGCCGGGACAGGGACGGGTGAAGCTTTCTTT
CASSAGTGTGEAFF
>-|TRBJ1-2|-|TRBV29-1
TGCAGCGTCCGGAGGGGCTATGGCTACACCTTC
CSVRRGYGYTF
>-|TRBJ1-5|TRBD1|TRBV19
TGTGCCAGTAGGAGACAGGGGGCGGACAATCAGCCCCAGCATTTT
CASRRQGADNQPQHF
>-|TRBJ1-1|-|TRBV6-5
TGTGCCAGCAGACCGGGACACACGAACACTGAAGCTTTCTTT
CASRPGHTNTEAFF
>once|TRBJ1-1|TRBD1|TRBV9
TGTGCCAGCAGCGTAGGGACAGGGCCGGGGACTGAAGCTTTCTTT
CASSVGTGPGTEAFF
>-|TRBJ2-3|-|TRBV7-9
TGTGCCAGCAGCTTAGCGGGGAACACAGATACGCAGTATTTT
CASSLAGNTDTQYF
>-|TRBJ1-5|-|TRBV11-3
TGTGCCAGCAGCCTTGCGGGAAGGTCGAATAGCAATCAGCCCCAGCATTTT
CASSLAGRSNSNQPQHF
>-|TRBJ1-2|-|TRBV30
TGTGCCTGGACGTCTTACATACCCGGGACGAGATATGGCTACACCTTC
CAWTSYIPGTRYGYTF
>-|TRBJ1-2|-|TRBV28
TGTGCCAGCAGTCCTCCTCTCCTCCTAGGGGATGGCTACACCTTC
CASSPPLLLGDGYTF
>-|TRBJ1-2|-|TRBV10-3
TGTGCCATCAGTGAGTCTCCAGGCAACTATGGCTACACCTTC
CAISESPGNYGYTF
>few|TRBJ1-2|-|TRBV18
TGTGCCAGCTCACCGGGACGACTGGGGGATGGCTACACCTTC
CASSPGRLGDGYTF
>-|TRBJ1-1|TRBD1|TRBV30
TGTGCCTGGGAGTCCACAGGGGGCACTGAAGCTTTCTTT
CAWESTGGTEAFF
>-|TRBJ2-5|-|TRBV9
TGTGCCAGCAGCGTAGAGGGAGAGACCCAGTACTTC
CASSVEGETQYF
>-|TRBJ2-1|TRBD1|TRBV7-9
TGTGCCAGCAGCTTAGGACAGGGGAAGGGGCTCCGCAATGAGCAGTTCTTC
CASSLGQGKGLRNEQFF
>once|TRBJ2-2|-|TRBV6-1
TGTGCCAGCAGTGAAATGTCTAGCCCCGGAGGGAACGGGGAGCTGTTTTTT
CASSEMSSPGGNGELFF